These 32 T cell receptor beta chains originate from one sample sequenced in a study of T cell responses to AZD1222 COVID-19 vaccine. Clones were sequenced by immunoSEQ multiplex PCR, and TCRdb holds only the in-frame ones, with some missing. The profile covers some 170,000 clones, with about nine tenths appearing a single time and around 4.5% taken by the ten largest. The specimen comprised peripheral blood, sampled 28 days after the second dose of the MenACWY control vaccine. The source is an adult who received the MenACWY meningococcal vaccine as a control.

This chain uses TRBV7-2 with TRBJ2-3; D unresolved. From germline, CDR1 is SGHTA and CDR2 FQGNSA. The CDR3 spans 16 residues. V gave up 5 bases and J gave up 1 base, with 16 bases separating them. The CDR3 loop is CASSATSMAGTDTQYF. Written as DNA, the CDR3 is TGTGCCAGCAGCGCTACATCTATGGCCGGCACAGATACGCAGTATTTT.

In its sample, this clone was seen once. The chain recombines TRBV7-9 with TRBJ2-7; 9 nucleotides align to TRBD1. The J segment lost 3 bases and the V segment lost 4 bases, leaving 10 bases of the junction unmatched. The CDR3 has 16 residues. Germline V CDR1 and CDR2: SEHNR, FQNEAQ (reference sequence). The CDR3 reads CASSSTNPDRGYEQYF. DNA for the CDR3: TGTGCCAGCAGCTCCACAAATCCGGACAGGGGCTACGAGCAGTACTTC.

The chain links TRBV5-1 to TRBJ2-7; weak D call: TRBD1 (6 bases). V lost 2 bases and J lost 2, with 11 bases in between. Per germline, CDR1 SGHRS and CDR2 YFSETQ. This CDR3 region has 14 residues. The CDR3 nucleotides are TGCGCCAGCAGCTTTTCTGAGGGGGCCTACGAGCAGTACTTC. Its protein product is CASSFSEGAYEQYF.

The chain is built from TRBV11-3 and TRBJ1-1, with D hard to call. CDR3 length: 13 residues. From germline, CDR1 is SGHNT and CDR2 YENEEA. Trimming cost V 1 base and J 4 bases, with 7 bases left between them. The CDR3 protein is CASSLVEGTEAFF. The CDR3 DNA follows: TGTGCCAGCAGCTTAGTGGAGGGCACTGAAGCTTTCTTT.

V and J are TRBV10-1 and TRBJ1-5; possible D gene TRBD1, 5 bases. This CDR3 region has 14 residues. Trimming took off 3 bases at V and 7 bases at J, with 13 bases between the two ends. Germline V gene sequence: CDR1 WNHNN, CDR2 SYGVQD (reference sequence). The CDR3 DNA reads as TGCGCCAGCAGTGACTTGGGGGTAGGCCAGCCCCAGCATTTT. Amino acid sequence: CASSDLGVGQPQHF.

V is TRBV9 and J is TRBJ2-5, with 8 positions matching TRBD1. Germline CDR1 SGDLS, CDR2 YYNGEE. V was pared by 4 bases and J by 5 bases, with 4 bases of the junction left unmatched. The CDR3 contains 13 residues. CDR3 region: CASSKRQGETQYF. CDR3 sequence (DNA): TGTGCCAGCAGCAAGCGACAGGGGGAGACCCAGTACTTC.

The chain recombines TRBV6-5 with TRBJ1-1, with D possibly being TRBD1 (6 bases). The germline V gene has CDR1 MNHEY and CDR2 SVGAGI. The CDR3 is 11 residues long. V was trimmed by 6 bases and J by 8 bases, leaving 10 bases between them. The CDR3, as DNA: TGTGCCAGCAGATCCGGGACAGAAGCTTTCTTT. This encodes CASRSGTEAFF.

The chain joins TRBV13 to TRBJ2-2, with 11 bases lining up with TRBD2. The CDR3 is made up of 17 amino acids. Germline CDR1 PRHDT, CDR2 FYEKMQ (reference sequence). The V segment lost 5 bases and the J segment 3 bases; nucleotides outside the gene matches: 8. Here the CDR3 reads CASSTSPGLADTGELFF. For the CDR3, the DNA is TGTGCCAGCAGCACTTCACCGGGACTAGCGGACACCGGGGAGCTGTTTTTT.

CDR3: CASSQVAGVGDEQFF. The CDR3 nucleotides read TGTGCCAGCAGCCAGGTAGCGGGAGTCGGGGATGAGCAGTTCTTC. The chain carries TRBV14 and TRBJ2-1, with 9 bases that match TRBD2. J gave up 8 bases and V 3 bases, and 8 bases lay outside the gene matches. Germline V lookup: CDR1 SGHDN, CDR2 FVKESK. The CDR3 extends over 15 amino acids. The full variable domain, in which reference TRBV14 and TRBJ2-1 provide the parts outside the CDR3, is EAGVTQFPSHSVIEKGQTVTLRCDPISGHDNLYWYRRVMGKEIKFLLHFVKESKQDESGMPNNRFLAERTGGTYSTLKVQPAELEDSGVYFCASSQVAGVGDEQFFGPGTRLTVL.

CDR3 sequence: CASSDLPQGESEAFF. Here the CDR3 DNA reads TGCGCCAGCAGCGACCTACCGCAGGGGGAGTCTGAAGCTTTCTTT. V is TRBV5-1 and J is TRBJ1-1, with 7 bases matching TRBD1. V shed 4 bases and J 6 bases; nucleotides not matched to a gene: 12. CDR1 is SGHRS and CDR2 is YFSETQ in the germline V gene. The CDR3 sequence is 15 residues long.

DNA of the CDR3: TGTGCCAGCAGCTTGGGAATCAGGGTTAGCTCCTACGAGCAGTACTTC. It translates to CASSLGIRVSSYEQYF. The rearrangement joins TRBV5-4 to TRBJ2-7, with D perhaps matching TRBD1 (5 bases). V dropped 0 bases and J dropped 0 bases, with 13 bases sitting between them. The CDR3 spans 16 residues. Germline CDR1 reads SGHNT; CDR2 reads YYREEE (reference sequence). Drawing the rest from reference TRBV5-4 and TRBJ2-7, the complete variable domain is ETGVTQSPTHLIKTRGQQVTLRCSSQSGHNTVSWYQQALGQGPQFIFQYYREEENGRGNFPPRFSGLQFPNYSSELNVNALELDDSALYLCASSLGIRVSSYEQYFGPGTRLTVT.

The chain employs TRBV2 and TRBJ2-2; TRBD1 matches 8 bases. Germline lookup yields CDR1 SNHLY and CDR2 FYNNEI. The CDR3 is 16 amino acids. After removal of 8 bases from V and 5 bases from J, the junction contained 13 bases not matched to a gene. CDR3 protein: CASDRYGTGQTGELFF. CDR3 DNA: TGTGCCAGCGACCGTTACGGGACAGGTCAAACCGGGGAGCTGTTTTTT.

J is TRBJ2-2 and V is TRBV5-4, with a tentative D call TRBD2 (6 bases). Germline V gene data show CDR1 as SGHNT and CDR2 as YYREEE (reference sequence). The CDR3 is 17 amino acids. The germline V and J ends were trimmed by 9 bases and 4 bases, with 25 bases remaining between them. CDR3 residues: CATHWADVGEVTGELFF. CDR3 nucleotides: TGTGCCACCCATTGGGCCGATGTCGGGGAGGTCACCGGGGAGCTGTTTTTT.

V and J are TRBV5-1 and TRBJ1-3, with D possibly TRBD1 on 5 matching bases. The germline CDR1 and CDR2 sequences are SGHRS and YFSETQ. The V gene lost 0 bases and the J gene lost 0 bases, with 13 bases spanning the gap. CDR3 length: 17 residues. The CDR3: CASSLAGGQGSGNTIYF. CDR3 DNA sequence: TGCGCCAGCAGCTTGGCCGGTGGGCAGGGCTCTGGAAACACCATATATTTT.

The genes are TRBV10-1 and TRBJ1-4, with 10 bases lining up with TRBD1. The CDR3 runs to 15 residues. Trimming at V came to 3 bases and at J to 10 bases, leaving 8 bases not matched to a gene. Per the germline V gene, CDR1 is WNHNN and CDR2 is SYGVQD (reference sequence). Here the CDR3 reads CASSDSGTGEGKLFF. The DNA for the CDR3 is TGCGCCAGCAGTGATTCCGGGACAGGGGAAGGAAAACTGTTTTTT.

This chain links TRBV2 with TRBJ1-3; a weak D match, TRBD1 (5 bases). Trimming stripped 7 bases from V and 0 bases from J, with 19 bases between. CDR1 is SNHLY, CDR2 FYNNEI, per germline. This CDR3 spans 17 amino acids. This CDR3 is CASTPLGADVSGNTIYF. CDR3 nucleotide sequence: TGTGCCAGCACCCCCCTCGGGGCTGACGTCTCTGGAAACACCATATATTTT. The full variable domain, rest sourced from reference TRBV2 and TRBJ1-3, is EPEVTQTPSHQVTQMGQEVILRCVPISNHLYFYWYRQILGQKVEFLVSFYNNEISEKSEIFDDQFSVERPDGSNFTLKIRSTKLEDSAMYFCASTPLGADVSGNTIYFGEGSWLTVV.

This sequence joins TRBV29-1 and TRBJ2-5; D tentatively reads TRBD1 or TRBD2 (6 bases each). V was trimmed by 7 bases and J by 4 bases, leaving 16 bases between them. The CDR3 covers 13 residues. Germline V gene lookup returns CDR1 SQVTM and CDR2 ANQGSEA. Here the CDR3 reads CSAPRGQLETQYF. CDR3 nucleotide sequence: TGCAGCGCCCCTCGGGGGCAATTAGAGACCCAGTACTTC.

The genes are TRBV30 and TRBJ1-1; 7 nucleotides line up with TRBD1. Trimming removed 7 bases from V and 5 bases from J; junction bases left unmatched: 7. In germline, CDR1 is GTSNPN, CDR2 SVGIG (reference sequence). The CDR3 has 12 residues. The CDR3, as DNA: TGTGCCTTGACAGGGCCAAGGACTGAAGCTTTCTTT. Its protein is CALTGPRTEAFF.

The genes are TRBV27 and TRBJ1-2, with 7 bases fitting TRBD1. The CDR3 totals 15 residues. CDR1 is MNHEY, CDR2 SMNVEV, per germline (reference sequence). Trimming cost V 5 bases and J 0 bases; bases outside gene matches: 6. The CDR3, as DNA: TGTGCCAGCAGTCTAAACAGGGGAGCTAACTATGGCTACACCTTC. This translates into CASSLNRGANYGYTF.

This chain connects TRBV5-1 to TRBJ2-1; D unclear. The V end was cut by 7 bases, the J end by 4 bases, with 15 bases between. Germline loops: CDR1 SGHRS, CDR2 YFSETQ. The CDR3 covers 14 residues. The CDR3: CASRASEYYNEQFF. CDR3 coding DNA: TGCGCCAGCCGGGCCTCGGAATATTACAATGAGCAGTTCTTC.

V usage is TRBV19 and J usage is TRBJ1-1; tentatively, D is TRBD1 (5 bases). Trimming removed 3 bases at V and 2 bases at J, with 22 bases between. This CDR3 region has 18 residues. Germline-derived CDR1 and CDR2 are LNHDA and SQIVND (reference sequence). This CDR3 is CASSIGPWLGRGNTEAFF. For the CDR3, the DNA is TGTGCCAGTAGTATTGGACCGTGGCTAGGAAGGGGCAACACTGAAGCTTTCTTT.

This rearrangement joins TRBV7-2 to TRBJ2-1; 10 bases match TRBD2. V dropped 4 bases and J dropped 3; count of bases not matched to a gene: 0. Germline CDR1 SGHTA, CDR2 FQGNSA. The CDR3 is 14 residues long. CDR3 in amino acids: CASSSSGGYNEQFF. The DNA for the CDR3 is TGTGCCAGCAGCTCTAGCGGGGGCTACAATGAGCAGTTCTTC.

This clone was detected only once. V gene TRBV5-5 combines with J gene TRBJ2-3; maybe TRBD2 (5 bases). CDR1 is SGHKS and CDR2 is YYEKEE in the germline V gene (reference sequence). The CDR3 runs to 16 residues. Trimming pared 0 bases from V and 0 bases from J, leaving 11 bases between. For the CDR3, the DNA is TGTGCCAGCAGCTTGGTAGCGCTGCTTAGCACAGATACGCAGTATTTT. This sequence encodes CASSLVALLSTDTQYF.

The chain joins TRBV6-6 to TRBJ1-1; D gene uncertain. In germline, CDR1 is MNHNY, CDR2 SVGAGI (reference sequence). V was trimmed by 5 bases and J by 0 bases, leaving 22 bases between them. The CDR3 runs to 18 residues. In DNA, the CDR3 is TGTGCCAGCAGTCAGCCTTGGGGTTTGGCGGGTATGAACACTGAAGCTTTCTTT. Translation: CASSQPWGLAGMNTEAFF.

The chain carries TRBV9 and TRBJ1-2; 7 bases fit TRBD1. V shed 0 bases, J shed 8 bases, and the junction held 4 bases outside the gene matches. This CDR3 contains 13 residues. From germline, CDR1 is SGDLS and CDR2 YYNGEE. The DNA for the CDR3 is TGTGCCAGCAGCGTAGGACAGGGCGAGGGCTACACCTTC. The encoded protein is CASSVGQGEGYTF.

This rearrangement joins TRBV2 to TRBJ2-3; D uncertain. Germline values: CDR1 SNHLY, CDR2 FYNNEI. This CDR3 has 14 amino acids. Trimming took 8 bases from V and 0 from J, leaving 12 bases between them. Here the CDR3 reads CASRPSASTDTQYF. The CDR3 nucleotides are TGTGCCAGCCGCCCCAGCGCCAGCACAGATACGCAGTATTTT.

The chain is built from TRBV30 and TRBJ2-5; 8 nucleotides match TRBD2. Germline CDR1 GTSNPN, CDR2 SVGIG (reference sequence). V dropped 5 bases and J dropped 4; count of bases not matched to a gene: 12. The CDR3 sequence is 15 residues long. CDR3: CAWGPGLVVAETQYF. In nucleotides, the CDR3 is TGTGCCTGGGGACCGGGACTAGTCGTTGCAGAGACCCAGTACTTC.

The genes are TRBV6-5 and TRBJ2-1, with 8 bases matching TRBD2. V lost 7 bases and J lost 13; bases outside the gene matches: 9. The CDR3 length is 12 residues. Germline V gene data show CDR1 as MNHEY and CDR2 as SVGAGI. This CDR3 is CASTPVGGDQFF. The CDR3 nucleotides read TGTGCCAGCACCCCGGTCGGGGGGGACCAGTTCTTC.

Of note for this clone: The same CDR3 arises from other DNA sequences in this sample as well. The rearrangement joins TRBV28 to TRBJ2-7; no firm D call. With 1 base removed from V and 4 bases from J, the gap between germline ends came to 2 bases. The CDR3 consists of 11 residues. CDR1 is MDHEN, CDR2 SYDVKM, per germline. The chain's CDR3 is CASSLFYEQYF. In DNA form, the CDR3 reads TGTGCCAGCAGTTTATTTTACGAGCAGTACTTC.

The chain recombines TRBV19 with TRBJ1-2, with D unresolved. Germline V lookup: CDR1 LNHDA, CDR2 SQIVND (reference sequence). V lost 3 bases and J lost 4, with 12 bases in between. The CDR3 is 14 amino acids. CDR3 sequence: CASSIKPEPYGYTF. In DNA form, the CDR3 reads TGTGCCAGTAGTATTAAACCAGAACCCTATGGCTACACCTTC.

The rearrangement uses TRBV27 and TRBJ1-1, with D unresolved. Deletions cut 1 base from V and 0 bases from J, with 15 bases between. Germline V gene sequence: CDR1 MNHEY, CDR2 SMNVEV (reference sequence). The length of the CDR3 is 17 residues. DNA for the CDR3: TGTGCCAGCAGTTTATATGGCGGCACGGGCGTGAACACTGAAGCTTTCTTT. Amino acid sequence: CASSLYGGTGVNTEAFF.

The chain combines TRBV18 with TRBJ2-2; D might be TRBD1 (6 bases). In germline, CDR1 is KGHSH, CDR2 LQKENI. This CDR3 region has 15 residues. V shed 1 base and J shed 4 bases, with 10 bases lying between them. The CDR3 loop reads CASSPRDTSTGELFF. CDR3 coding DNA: TGTGCCAGCTCACCACGGGACACATCCACCGGGGAGCTGTTTTTT. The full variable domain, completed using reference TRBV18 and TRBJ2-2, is NAGVMQNPRHLVRRRGQEARLRCSPMKGHSHVYWYRQLPEEGLKFMVYLQKENIIDESGMPKERFSAEFPKEGPSILRIQQVVRGDSAAYFCASSPRDTSTGELFFGEGSRLTVL.